Listed below are T cell receptor beta chains from one sample, sequenced in a study of blood T cell repertoires in COVID-19. Using immunoSEQ multiplex PCR, the repertoire was profiled, and TCRdb retains in-frame clones only, with some absent. Counted here are under 70,000 clones, 88% occurring once; the ten biggest clones make up over 5%. Sequencing was carried out using peripheral blood. These receptors all stem from a woman in her seventies with acute or convalescent COVID-19. CDR3s include the opening cysteine and the closing phenylalanine or tryptophan. Each record gives: D gene, V gene, J gene, clone size, CDR3 protein, CDR3 DNA. D genes are given only for firm matches. Where a row states a size, it is once, few, many or the class of an expanded clone; other rows omit it.

TRBD2	TRBV7-2	TRBJ2-7	.	CASSLGGSGSSYEQYF	TGTGCCAGCAGCCTAGGAGGTAGCGGGAGTTCCTACGAGCAGTACTTC
TRBD2	TRBV11-3	TRBJ2-3	.	CASSTSGSTDTQYF	TGTGCCAGCTCCACTAGCGGCAGCACAGATACGCAGTATTTT
TRBD1	TRBV5-6	TRBJ1-2	.	CASSLSGQRTQRHTF	TGTGCCAGCAGCTTGTCGGGACAGAGAACCCAAAGGCACACCTTC
.	TRBV11-2	TRBJ2-7	.	CASSSPQTPLYEQYF	TGTGCCAGCAGCTCACCTCAGACTCCCCTCTACGAGCAGTACTTC
.	TRBV28	TRBJ2-1	.	CASSPQRLDVGYNEQFF	TGTGCCAGCAGCCCCCAGCGTCTAGACGTGGGTTACAATGAGCAGTTCTTC
.	TRBV10-3	TRBJ1-1	.	CAISELPGQGTEAFF	TGTGCCATCAGTGAGTTGCCGGGCCAGGGTACTGAAGCTTTCTTT
.	TRBV4-2	TRBJ1-3	.	CASSQRQGLTGNTIYF	TGTGCCAGCAGCCAACGGCAGGGCTTAACTGGAAACACCATATATTTT
.	TRBV19	TRBJ1-5	.	CASNYRADNQPQHF	TGTGCCAGTAACTACAGGGCTGACAATCAGCCCCAGCATTTT
.	TRBV28	TRBJ1-4	.	CASTLNEKLFF	TGTGCCAGCACCCTCAATGAAAAACTGTTTTTT
.	TRBV7-2	TRBJ1-2	.	CASSLAAQPGGYTF	TGTGCCAGCAGCTTAGCCGCGCAACCGGGAGGCTACACCTTC
.	TRBV6-2/TRBV6-3	TRBJ1-1	.	CASSYSIEGRRTEAFF	TGTGCCAGCAGTTACTCGATTGAGGGAAGAAGGACTGAAGCTTTCTTT
.	TRBV5-4	TRBJ1-3	.	CASSLAGGRTGNTIYF	TGTGCCAGCAGCTTGGCCGGGGGACGGACTGGAAACACCATATATTTT
.	TRBV5-1	TRBJ1-3	.	CASSPLDTDSGNTIYF	TGCGCCAGCAGCCCTCTGGACACGGACTCTGGAAACACCATATATTTT
TRBD1	TRBV27	TRBJ2-7	.	CASSRRGLASHEQYF	TGTGCCAGCAGCCGCAGGGGGCTGGCCTCCCACGAGCAGTACTTC
TRBD2	TRBV18	TRBJ2-3	once	CASSPPLPLAGGPTADTQYF	TGTGCCAGCTCACCCCCCCTCCCCCTAGCGGGGGGGCCGACAGCAGATACGCAGTATTTT
TRBD1	TRBV7-3	TRBJ1-2	.	CASSLNSEGALGYTF	TGTGCCAGCAGCTTAAACTCGGAGGGGGCGTTGGGCTACACCTTC
TRBD2	TRBV6-5	TRBJ2-1	.	CASSYRTSGSQFF	TGTGCCAGCAGTTACCGGACTAGCGGGAGTCAGTTCTTC
TRBD2	TRBV27	TRBJ2-1	.	CASSPPGLAGINNEQFF	TGTGCCAGCAGTCCCCCCGGACTAGCGGGAATCAACAATGAGCAGTTCTTC
.	TRBV4-3	TRBJ1-6	once	CASSQGLLENSPLHF	TGCGCCAGCAGCCAGGGACTGCTAGAAAATTCACCCCTCCACTTT
.	TRBV5-1	TRBJ2-7	.	CASSQDRPPSYEQYF	TGCGCCAGCAGCCAAGACAGGCCCCCCTCTTACGAGCAGTACTTC